The 13 T cell receptor beta chains given below trace back to one sample, sequenced in a study of cytomegalovirus exposure and HLA in healthy donors. With 60 Vbeta and 13 Jbeta primers, the PCR was carried out. Produced via immunoSEQ multiplex PCR; TCRdb's table is partial and in-frame only. The sample comprises 150,000 to 200,000 clones, 65% to 85% of which are singletons, and around 6.7% rests with the top ten. Sequences were obtained from PBMCs. The receptors come from a woman between 25 and 40 years old in good health and CMV-seropositive.

The J gene is TRBJ1-5, the V gene TRBV18, with D unclear. From germline, CDR1 is KGHSH and CDR2 LQKENI. V was cut by 5 bases and J by 4 bases, with 12 bases left in between. This CDR3 region has 14 residues. The CDR3: CASSTGSGNQPQHF. CDR3 in DNA: TGTGCCAGCTCAACGGGGTCGGGGAATCAGCCCCAGCATTTT.

The chain couples TRBV5-4 to TRBJ2-4; 14 bases agree with TRBD2. Germline V CDR1 and CDR2: SGHNT, YYREEE (reference sequence). This CDR3 is built from 16 residues. V dropped 4 bases and J dropped 0; count of bases not matched to a gene: 0. The CDR3: CASSGTSGGAKNIQYF. CDR3 nucleotide sequence: TGTGCCAGCAGCGGGACTAGCGGGGGAGCCAAAAACATTCAGTACTTC.

This clone was counted only a few times. This sequence joins TRBV30 and TRBJ1-4; TRBD1 is a possible D gene (6 bases). The germline V and J ends were trimmed by 2 bases and 8 bases, with 18 bases remaining between them. The germline CDR1 and CDR2 sequences are GTSNPN and SVGIG (reference sequence). The CDR3 runs to 15 residues. The CDR3 coding sequence is TGTGCCTGGAGTCCGTCTCGTCAGGGGTGGGAAAAACTGTTTTTT. Translating it yields CAWSPSRQGWEKLFF.

The gene calls are TRBV5-6 and TRBJ1-1, with 8 bases fitting TRBD1. The CDR3 extends over 15 amino acids. CDR1 is SGHDT, CDR2 YYEEEE, per germline. V shed 2 bases and J 4 bases; nucleotides not matched to a gene: 7. DNA for the CDR3: TGTGCCAGCAGCTTCTCTCAGGGGGCGCCCACTGAAGCTTTCTTT. Its protein is CASSFSQGAPTEAFF.

The chain carries TRBV6-5 and TRBJ1-1; the match to TRBD1 covers 7 bases. The J segment lost 2 bases and the V segment lost 2 bases, leaving 8 bases of the junction unmatched. This CDR3 is 16 amino acids long. Germline values: CDR1 MNHEY, CDR2 SVGAGI. CDR3 bases: TGTGCCAGCAGTTACCTCCTCCGGGACAGAAACACTGAAGCTTTCTTT. Translating gives CASSYLLRDRNTEAFF.

This chain joins TRBV6-6 and TRBJ1-1; D remains unclear. The CDR3 runs 14 residues. V was pared by 6 bases and J by 3 bases, with 14 bases between. Per the germline V gene, CDR1 is MNHNY and CDR2 is SVGAGI (reference sequence). In DNA form, the CDR3 reads TGTGCCAGCAGCTCCCTAGACGGATACACTGAAGCTTTCTTT. It encodes CASSSLDGYTEAFF.

This clone was observed a few times. CDR3 protein: CASSLAETMNTEAFF. In nucleotides, the CDR3 is TGTGCCAGCAGCTTGGCAGAAACAATGAACACTGAAGCTTTCTTT. This chain connects TRBV5-4 to TRBJ1-1; D is unclear. Germline V gives CDR1 SGHNT, CDR2 YYREEE (reference sequence). V was shortened by 0 bases and J by 0 bases, with 9 bases between the two germline ends. The CDR3 totals 15 residues.

V usage is TRBV4-3 and J usage is TRBJ2-1; 8 bases fit TRBD2. CDR1 LGHNA and CDR2 YSLEER come from the germline V gene. The junction had 13 bases not matched to a gene; V was cut back by 5 bases and J by 10 bases. The CDR3 totals 15 residues. DNA for the CDR3: TGCGCCAGCAGCGTTGTAGCTAGCGGGCAGGGGGAGCAGTTCTTC. This translates into CASSVVASGQGEQFF.

The gene calls are TRBV4-2 and TRBJ1-2, with TRBD1 as a possible D gene (6 bases). V shed 6 bases and J shed 4 bases, with 12 bases lying between them. This CDR3 has 13 residues. CDR1 and CDR2 (germline): LGHNA, YNFKEQ. CDR3 loop: CASSQGLSYGYTF. The CDR3 DNA reads as TGTGCCAGCAGTCAGGGGTTAAGCTATGGCTACACCTTC.

This clone turned up a few times. Sequence at one end of the junction differs from germline and may be a read error. The genes are TRBV7-9 and TRBJ1-2; 9 nucleotides align to TRBD1. The CDR3 consists of 12 residues. The V gene's germline CDR1 is SEHNR and CDR2 FQNEAQ (reference sequence). The CDR3 nucleotides are TGTTCCAGCGACAGGGGGAACTATGGCTACACCTTC. Translated: CSSDRGNYGYTF.

This clone was counted only a few times. The same CDR3 also results from other DNA sequences found in this sample. This rearrangement joins TRBV7-9 to TRBJ2-5; a weak D match, TRBD1 (5 bases). The CDR3 runs 13 residues. Trimming removed 5 bases at V and 0 bases at J, with 7 bases between. Germline CDR1 is SEHNR and CDR2 is FQNEAQ (reference sequence). The CDR3 coding sequence is TGTGCCAGCAGCGCGGACAACCAAGAGACCCAGTACTTC. The encoded protein is CASSADNQETQYF.

Remarks on this clone: An end of the junction differs from the germline gene, which may be a read error. This chain links TRBV29-1 with TRBJ1-2; tentatively, D is TRBD1 (6 bases). CDR3 length equals 15 residues. Germline V CDR1 and CDR2: SQVTM, ANQGSEA. The CDR3 sequence: CGVDLDARGSSGYTF. The CDR3 DNA follows: TGCGGCGTTGACCTAGACGCCAGGGGATCAAGTGGCTACACCTTC.

The V gene is TRBV6-1, the J gene TRBJ2-5; TRBD2 aligns across 12 bases. CDR1 is MNHNS, CDR2 SASEGT, per germline. J was trimmed by 4 bases and V by 2 bases; bases with no gene match: 2. There are 15 residues in the CDR3. CDR3 nucleotide sequence: TGTGCCAGCAGTGAACTAGCGGGGGGGCCAGAGACCCAGTACTTC. This sequence encodes CASSELAGGPETQYF.